This TCR beta chain was recorded in a study of OX40 agonist ivuxolimab in advanced cancers. Study conclusions and caveats: CD8+ T cells were the subset that, on average, had more expanded clones than CD4+. The specificity for antigen of the expanded peripheral T cells was not determined.

As to this clone: The target antigen is unknown. Other nucleotide sequences in the sample specify the same CDR3.

The length of the CDR3 is 13 residues. V was pared by 0 bases and J by 2 bases, with 8 bases between. Germline values: CDR1 GTSNPN, CDR2 SVGIG (reference sequence). Clones were sequenced by immunoSEQ multiplex PCR, and TCRdb holds only the in-frame ones, with some missing. Here the sample spans about 48,000 clones, 85% to 95% being singletons. This receptor was identified in an adult with an advanced solid tumor such as melanoma, head and neck, liver or kidney cancer. Material: CD4+ or CD8+ T cells sorted from blood, obtained in a trial of the OX40 agonist ivuxolimab. The gene calls are TRBV30 and TRBJ2-7; TRBD2 is a possible D gene (5 bases). The DNA for the CDR3 is TGTGCCTGGAGTGTACTCGGGGCCTACGAGCAGTACTTC. It is translated as CAWSVLGAYEQYF. Variable domain in full (rest from reference TRBV30 and TRBJ2-7): SQTIHQWPATLVQPVGSPLSLECTVEGTSNPNLYWYRQAAGRGLQLLFYSVGIGQISSEVPQNLSASRPQDRQFILSSKKLLLSDSGFYLCAWSVLGAYEQYFGPGTRLTVT.